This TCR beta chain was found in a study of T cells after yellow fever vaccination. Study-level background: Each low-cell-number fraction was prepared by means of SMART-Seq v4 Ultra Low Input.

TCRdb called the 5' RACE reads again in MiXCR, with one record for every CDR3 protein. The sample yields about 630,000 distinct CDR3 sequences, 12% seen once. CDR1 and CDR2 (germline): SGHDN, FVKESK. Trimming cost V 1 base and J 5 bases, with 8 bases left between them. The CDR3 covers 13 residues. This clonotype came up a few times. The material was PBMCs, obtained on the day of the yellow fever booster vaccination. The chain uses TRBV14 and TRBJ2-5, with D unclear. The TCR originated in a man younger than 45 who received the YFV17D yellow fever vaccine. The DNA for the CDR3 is TGTGCCAGCAGCCAAGGTCTGGTGGAGACCCAGTACTTC. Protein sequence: CASSQGLVETQYF.